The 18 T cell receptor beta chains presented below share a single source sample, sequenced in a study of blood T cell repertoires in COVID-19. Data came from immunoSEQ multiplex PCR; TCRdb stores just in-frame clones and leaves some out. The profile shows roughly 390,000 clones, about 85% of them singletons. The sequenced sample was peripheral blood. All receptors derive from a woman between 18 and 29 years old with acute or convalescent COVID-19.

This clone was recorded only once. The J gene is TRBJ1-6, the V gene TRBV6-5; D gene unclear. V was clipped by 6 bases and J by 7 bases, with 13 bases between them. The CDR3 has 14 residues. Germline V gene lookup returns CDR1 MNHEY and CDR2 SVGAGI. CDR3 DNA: TGTGCCAGCAGGCTTCGGGGTCGGAATTCACCCCTCCACTTT. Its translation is CASRLRGRNSPLHF.

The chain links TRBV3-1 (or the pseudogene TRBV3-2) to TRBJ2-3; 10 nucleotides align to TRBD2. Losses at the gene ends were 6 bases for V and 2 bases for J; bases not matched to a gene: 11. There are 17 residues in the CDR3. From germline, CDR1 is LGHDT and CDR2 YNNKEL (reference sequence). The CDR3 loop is CASRSAASGGLTDTQYF. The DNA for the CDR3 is TGTGCCAGCAGGTCCGCGGCTAGCGGGGGCCTCACAGATACGCAGTATTTT.

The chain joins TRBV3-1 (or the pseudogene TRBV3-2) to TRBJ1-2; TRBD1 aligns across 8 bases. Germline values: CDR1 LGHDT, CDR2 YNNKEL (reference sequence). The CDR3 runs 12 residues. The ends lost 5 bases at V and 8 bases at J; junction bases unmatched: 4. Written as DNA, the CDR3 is TGTGCCAGCAGCGCCCGGGACAGGGGCTACACCTTC. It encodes CASSARDRGYTF.

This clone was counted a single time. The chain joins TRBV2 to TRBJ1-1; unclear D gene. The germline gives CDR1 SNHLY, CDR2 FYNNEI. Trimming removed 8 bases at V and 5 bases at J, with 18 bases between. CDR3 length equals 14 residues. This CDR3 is CASRQNRGNTEAFF. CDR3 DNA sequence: TGTGCCAGCCGGCAAAACCGGGGAAATACTGAAGCTTTCTTT.

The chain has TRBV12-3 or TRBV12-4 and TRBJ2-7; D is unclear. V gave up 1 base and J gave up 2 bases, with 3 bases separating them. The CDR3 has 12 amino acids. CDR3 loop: CASSLVTYEQYF. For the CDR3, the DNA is TGTGCCAGCAGTTTAGTCACCTACGAGCAGTACTTC.

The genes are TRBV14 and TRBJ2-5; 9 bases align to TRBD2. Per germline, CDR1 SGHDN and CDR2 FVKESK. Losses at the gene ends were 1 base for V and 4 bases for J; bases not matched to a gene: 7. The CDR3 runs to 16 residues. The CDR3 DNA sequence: TGTGCCAGCAGCCAAGGAAGCCTAGCGGGGACAGAGACCCAGTACTTC. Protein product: CASSQGSLAGTETQYF.

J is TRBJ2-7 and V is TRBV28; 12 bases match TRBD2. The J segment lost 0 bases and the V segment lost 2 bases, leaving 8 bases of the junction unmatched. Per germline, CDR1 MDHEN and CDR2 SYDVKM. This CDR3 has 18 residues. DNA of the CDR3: TGTGCCAGCAGTTTAGGAGGGCCGACTAGCGGGAGCTCCTACGAGCAGTACTTC. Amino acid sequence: CASSLGGPTSGSSYEQYF.

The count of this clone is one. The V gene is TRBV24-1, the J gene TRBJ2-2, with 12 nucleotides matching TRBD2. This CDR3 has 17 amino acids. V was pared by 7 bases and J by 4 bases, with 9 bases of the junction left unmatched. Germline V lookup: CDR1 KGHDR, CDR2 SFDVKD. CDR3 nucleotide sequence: TGTGCCACCAGCGCTAGCGGGAGGGCCGGGGGCACCGGGGAGCTGTTTTTT. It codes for CATSASGRAGGTGELFF.

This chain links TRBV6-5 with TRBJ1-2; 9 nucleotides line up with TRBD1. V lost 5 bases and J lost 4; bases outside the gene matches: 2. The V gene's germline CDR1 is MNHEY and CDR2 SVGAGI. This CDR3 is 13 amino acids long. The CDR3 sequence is CASSIQGAYGYTF. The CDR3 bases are TGTGCCAGCAGTATACAGGGGGCCTATGGCTACACCTTC.

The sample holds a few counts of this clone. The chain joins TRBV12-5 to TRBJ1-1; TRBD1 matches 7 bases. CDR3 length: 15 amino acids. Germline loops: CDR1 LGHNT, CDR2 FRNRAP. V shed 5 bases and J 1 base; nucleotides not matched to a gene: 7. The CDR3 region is CASGPRTGSNTEAFF. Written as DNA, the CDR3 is TGTGCTAGTGGTCCCAGGACAGGCTCGAACACTGAAGCTTTCTTT.

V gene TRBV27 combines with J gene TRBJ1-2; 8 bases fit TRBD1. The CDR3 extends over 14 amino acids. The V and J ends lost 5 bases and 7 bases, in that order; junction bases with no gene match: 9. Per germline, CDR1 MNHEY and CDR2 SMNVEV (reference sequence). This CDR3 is CASSAGQGGSGYTF. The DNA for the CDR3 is TGTGCCAGCAGTGCAGGACAGGGCGGTAGTGGCTACACCTTC.

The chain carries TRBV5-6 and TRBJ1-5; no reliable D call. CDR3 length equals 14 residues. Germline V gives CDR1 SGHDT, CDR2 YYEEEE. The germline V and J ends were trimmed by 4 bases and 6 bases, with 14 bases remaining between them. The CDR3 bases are TGTGCCAGCAGCGCCCAGGCAGCTCGTCAGCCCCAGCATTTT. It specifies CASSAQAARQPQHF.

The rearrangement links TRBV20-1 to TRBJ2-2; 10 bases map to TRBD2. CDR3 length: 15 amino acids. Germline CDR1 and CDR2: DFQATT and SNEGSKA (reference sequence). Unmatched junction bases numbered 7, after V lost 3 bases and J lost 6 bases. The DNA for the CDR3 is TGCAGTGCTAGTTCCCTAGCGGGAGCGGCCGGGGAGCTGTTTTTT. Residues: CSASSLAGAAGELFF.

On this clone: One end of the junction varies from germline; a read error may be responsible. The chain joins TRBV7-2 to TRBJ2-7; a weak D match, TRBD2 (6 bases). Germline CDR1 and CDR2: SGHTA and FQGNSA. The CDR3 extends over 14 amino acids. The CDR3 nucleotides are TGTGCCAGCAGCCCCAGGGCGGGGACCTACGAGCGGTACTTC. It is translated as CASSPRAGTYERYF.

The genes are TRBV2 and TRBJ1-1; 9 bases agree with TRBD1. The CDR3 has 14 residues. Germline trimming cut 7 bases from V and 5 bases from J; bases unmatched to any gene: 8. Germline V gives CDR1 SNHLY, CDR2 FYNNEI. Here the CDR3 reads CASKTGTGMTEAFF. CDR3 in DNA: TGTGCCAGCAAAACCGGGACAGGGATGACTGAAGCTTTCTTT.

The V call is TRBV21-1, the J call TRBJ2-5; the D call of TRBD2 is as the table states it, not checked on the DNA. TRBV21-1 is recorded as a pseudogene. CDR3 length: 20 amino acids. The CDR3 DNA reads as TGTGCCAGCAGCAAAGTACACACTAGCGGGAGATCTCTACCTCAGGAGACCCAGTACTTC. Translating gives CASSKVHTSGRSLPQETQYF.

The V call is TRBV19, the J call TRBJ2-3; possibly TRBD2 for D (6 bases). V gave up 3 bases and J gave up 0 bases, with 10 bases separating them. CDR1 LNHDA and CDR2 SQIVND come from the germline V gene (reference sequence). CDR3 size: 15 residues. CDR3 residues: CASSIGGRSTDTQYF. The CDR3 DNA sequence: TGTGCCAGTAGTATTGGGGGGAGGAGCACAGATACGCAGTATTTT.

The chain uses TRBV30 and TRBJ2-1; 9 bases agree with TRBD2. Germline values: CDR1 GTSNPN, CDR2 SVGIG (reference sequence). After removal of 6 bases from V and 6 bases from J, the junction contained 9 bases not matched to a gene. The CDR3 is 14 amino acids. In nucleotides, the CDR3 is TGTGCCTGCGCGGGACTAGCTGAAGGCAATGAGCAGTTCTTC. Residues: CACAGLAEGNEQFF. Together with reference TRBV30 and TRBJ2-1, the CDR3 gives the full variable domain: SQTIHQWPATLVQPVGSPLSLECTVEGTSNPNLYWYRQAAGRGLQLLFYSVGIGQISSEVPQNLSASRPQDRQFILSSKKLLLSDSGFYLCACAGLAEGNEQFFGPGTRLTVL.